This T cell receptor beta chain was documented in a study of graft-versus-host responses after intestinal transplantation (dated by TCRdb to the early 2020s). For the wider study: Recipients received multivisceral, liver-intestinal, or isolated intestinal transplants. The cohort enrolled about 23 intestinal transplant recipients, one of whom was a retransplant, and a few patients without pretransplant specimens were excluded. Donor T cell macrochimerism was defined as a peak of at least 4% donor T cells among recipient peripheral blood mononuclear cells. Samples from a few later patients were sequenced in-house on an Illumina MiSeq with MiXCR processing rather than by the commercial service. Graft-versus-host and host-versus-graft alloreactive T cell clones were tracked in the graft, circulation and bone marrow after intestinal transplantation using bulk TCR-beta CDR3 sequencing. Anti-thymocyte globulin induction was given to all recipients, followed by maintenance tacrolimus and steroids for 2 to 3 years. Alloreactive clones were identified by sequencing pre-transplant mixed lymphocyte reaction products and comparing these products with unstimulated pre-transplant donor and recipient T cells.

Results and caveats for the whole study, not just this receptor: Peak levels of circulating GvH clones were associated with declines in HvG clones early after transplant. The relatively low number and heterogeneity of intestinal transplant patients limited the conclusions. High GvH to HvG T cell clonal ratios were observed in the allografts of patients with donor T cell macrochimerism. GvH clones turned up in recipient bone marrow, with some appearing earlier in ileal mucosa or blood, a pattern consistent with an intestinal mucosal origin.

Libraries were constructed by the immunoSEQ multiplex PCR assay. For most patients, genomic DNA was isolated with the Qiagen DNeasy Blood and Tissue Kit and shipped frozen to Adaptive Biotechnologies for TCR sequencing. For most patients, high-throughput TCR-beta CDR3 sequencing of genomic DNA was performed by Adaptive Biotechnologies. The authors processed their data as follows. TCR sequencing data for over 15 patients were retrieved from Adaptive's ImmunoSEQ software; three other patients were processed with MiXCR and VDJtools. To correct CD4 versus CD8 sorting errors, any sequence found in both subsets at a frequency ratio below 5:1 was removed. CDR3 nucleotide sequences shared between donor and recipient were removed because their origin could not be assigned. Alloreactive clones required at least 2-fold expansion over unstimulated cells and minimum CFSE-low frequency of 0.002% (template counts) or 0.001% (read counts). A clone was considered mappable if detected in the sequenced pre-transplant spleen, lymph node, or MLR CFSE-low populations of the donor or recipient. The cumulative frequency of alloreactive clones was calculated as a percentage of all sequences, weighted by copy number. TCRdb stores this immuneACCESS table with in-frame sequences only. Part of the clones is absent; in the studies checked, under half of the shortfall reflects unresolved V genes, and no reason is known for the rest. V, J and clone size are those of that table, while D and trimming were read from the DNA. Within this sample are 120,000 or so clones, with roughly 95% of them counted one time only. About 0.51% of the sample is in the top ten clones.

The sample's time point label, decoded: cells obtained before transplantation from donor or recipient. CD3+CD4+ and CD3+CD8+ populations were FACS-sorted from unstimulated pre-transplant donor and recipient cells taken from spleen or lymph nodes. Of note for this clone: What antigen it recognizes has not been identified. Base-call qualities are not available, and no considerably larger clone is one nucleotide away.

CDR1 and CDR2, per the germline V gene, are SGHVS and FQNEAQ. V loses 3 bases of germline sequence and J loses 13 bases, and the interval between the two ends is 12 bases. Spanning cysteine to phenylalanine, the CDR3 consists of 12 amino acids. CDR3 DNA is the only sequence kept; it has 36 bases, read in frame from the first base. Specimen: unstimulated CD8+ T cells sorted from spleen or lymph node cells, collected before intestinal transplant. The sequence links TRBV7-8 to TRBJ1-4; the D gene identity is not certain. The receptor comes from a human donor who received an intestinal transplant. The encoded CDR3 is CASSFDRIGLFF. The bases are TGTGCCAGCAGCTTCGACCGGATCGGACTGTTTTTT.